Listed here are 25 T cell receptor beta chains from one sample, sequenced in a study of blood T cell repertoires in COVID-19. Profiled with immunoSEQ multiplex PCR; TCRdb holds only in-frame clones, not every one. The table records around 300,000 clones, roughly 90% of them present only once. Sequenced: PBMCs or T cells enriched from blood (not recorded which). These receptors came from a woman in her thirties or forties who had recovered from COVID-19.

The rearrangement links TRBV18 to TRBJ2-2, with TRBD1 as a possible D gene (5 bases). This CDR3 contains 14 residues. The V gene lost 3 bases and the J gene lost 4 bases, with 9 bases spanning the gap. CDR1 and CDR2 from the germline V gene are KGHSH and LQKENI. In nucleotides, the CDR3 is TGTGCCAGCTCACCTGACAGCCCCACCGGGGAGCTGTTTTTT. Its translation is CASSPDSPTGELFF.

CDR3 protein: CASSQTGVGNTIYF. The CDR3 DNA follows: TGTGCCAGCAGCCAGACAGGGGTTGGAAACACCATATATTTT. The chain links TRBV2 to TRBJ1-3; TRBD1 agrees at 8 bases. This CDR3 has 14 residues. Germline-derived CDR1 and CDR2 are SNHLY and FYNNEI. With V trimmed by 6 bases and J by 3 bases, 4 bases remained unmatched.

For this clone: One end of the junction fails to match germline, which may point to a read error. The V call is TRBV7-7, the J call TRBJ2-7; D possibly corresponds to TRBD2 (5 bases). The CDR3 is made up of 15 amino acids. Germline values: CDR1 SSHAT, CDR2 FNYEAQ (reference sequence). The CDR3 sequence: CASSPGSGLAYEQYF. DNA of the CDR3: TGTGCTAGCAGCCCAGGATCGGGATTGGCCTACGAGCAGTACTTC.

The J gene is TRBJ2-1, the V gene TRBV5-1; TRBD1 agrees at 9 bases. This CDR3 spans 16 amino acids. V dropped 4 bases and J dropped 2; count of bases not matched to a gene: 7. Germline CDR1 is SGHRS and CDR2 is YFSETQ. Here the CDR3 reads CASSSHRGLPYNEQFF. CDR3 nucleotide sequence: TGCGCCAGCAGCAGCCACAGGGGGCTCCCCTACAATGAGCAGTTCTTC.

The CDR3 DNA follows: TGTGCCAGCCGCGAAGATTGGACAGGCAATAATGAAAAACTGTTTTTT. Translating gives CASREDWTGNNEKLFF. This chain links TRBV7-9 with TRBJ1-4, with 7 nucleotides matching TRBD1. Germline CDR1 SEHNR, CDR2 FQNEAQ (reference sequence). The V and J ends lost 8 bases and 4 bases, in that order; junction bases with no gene match: 13. CDR3 length: 16 residues.

This clone was observed once. The chain combines TRBV11-2 with TRBJ1-4; a possible D gene is TRBD1 (5 bases). The germline gives CDR1 SGHAT, CDR2 FQNNGV. Deletions cut 3 bases from V and 1 base from J, with 12 bases between. This CDR3 is built from 16 residues. The CDR3: CASSFSPGVTNEKLFF. Written as DNA, the CDR3 is TGTGCCAGCAGCTTTTCCCCGGGGGTAACTAATGAAAAACTGTTTTTT.

This chain's CDR3 is CASSIDRVSGYTF. CDR3 DNA sequence: TGTGCCAGTAGTATAGATCGAGTCTCTGGCTACACCTTC. The chain is built from TRBV19 and TRBJ1-2; D is unclear. The length of the CDR3 is 13 residues. V lost 0 bases to trimming and J lost 7 bases, with 9 bases between them. Germline loops: CDR1 LNHDA, CDR2 SQIVND (reference sequence).

This clone was detected once. The V gene is TRBV9, the J gene TRBJ1-1, with D uncertain. The germline gives CDR1 SGDLS, CDR2 YYNGEE. V shed 2 bases and J shed 2 bases, with 7 bases lying between them. The CDR3 totals 13 residues. The CDR3, as DNA: TGTGCCAGCAGCGTGCGGCTAAACACTGAAGCTTTCTTT. Translated: CASSVRLNTEAFF.

The gene calls are TRBV5-1 and TRBJ1-2; perhaps TRBD1 as D (6 bases). The CDR3 sequence is 14 residues long. Germline CDR1 is SGHRS and CDR2 is YFSETQ. V was cut by 2 bases and J by 5 bases, with 13 bases left in between. The CDR3 DNA reads TGCGCCAGCAGCTTCACAGGGCTCGGGTATGGCTACACCTTC. Protein product: CASSFTGLGYGYTF.

The chain carries TRBV24-1 and TRBJ2-1; tentative D call: TRBD2 (7 bases). The V and J ends lost 2 bases and 4 bases respectively, with 14 bases between them. This CDR3 contains 16 residues. In germline, CDR1 is KGHDR, CDR2 SFDVKD. Here the CDR3 reads CATSDSRGAAYNEQFF. The CDR3 nucleotides read TGTGCCACCAGTGATTCCCGGGGGGCCGCGTACAATGAGCAGTTCTTC.

The chain carries TRBV5-1 and TRBJ2-3, with 7 bases that match TRBD2. V shed 0 bases and J 2 bases; nucleotides not matched to a gene: 6. The germline V gene has CDR1 SGHRS and CDR2 YFSETQ. The CDR3 totals 16 residues. CDR3 DNA sequence: TGCGCCAGCAGCTTGGCACCGCGGGGGACCACAGATACGCAGTATTTT. It translates to CASSLAPRGTTDTQYF.

CDR3 protein: CASSSVSSYNEQFF. DNA for the CDR3: TGTGCCAGCAGCTCCGTTAGCTCCTACAATGAGCAGTTCTTC. The V call is TRBV2, the J call TRBJ2-1; no firm D call. From germline, CDR1 is SNHLY and CDR2 FYNNEI. V shed 6 bases and J shed 0 bases, with 9 bases lying between them. This CDR3 spans 14 amino acids.

The CDR3 DNA is TGTGCCAGCAGCCCGGTATCGGGACTCCAGAGGGCCCAGCATTTT. Translation: CASSPVSGLQRAQHF. The chain is built from TRBV27 and TRBJ1-5; D perhaps matches TRBD1 (5 bases). With 6 bases removed from V and 11 bases from J, the gap between germline ends came to 23 bases. The CDR3 has 15 amino acids. Looked up from germline, CDR1 is MNHEY and CDR2 is SMNVEV (reference sequence).

The rearrangement uses TRBV5-1 and TRBJ1-2; possible D gene TRBD1, 5 bases. Germline CDR1 is SGHRS and CDR2 is YFSETQ. The CDR3 has 16 residues. The V end was cut by 3 bases, the J end by 0 bases, with 15 bases between. The CDR3 DNA sequence: TGCGCCAGCAGCTCCGGGGTGGGGGAGGCTAACTATGGCTACACCTTC. Its protein product is CASSSGVGEANYGYTF.

Turning to this clone: In the same sample, other DNA sequences code for this CDR3. The chain carries TRBV4-2 and TRBJ1-1; D perhaps matches TRBD1 (6 bases). Germline CDR1 LGHNA, CDR2 YNFKEQ. V gave up 0 bases and J gave up 1 base, with 6 bases separating them. The CDR3 extends over 14 amino acids. CDR3 protein: CASSQDRGNTEAFF. The CDR3 DNA sequence: TGTGCCAGCAGCCAAGACAGGGGGAACACTGAAGCTTTCTTT.

The chain is built from TRBV9 and TRBJ2-7, with D perhaps TRBD2 (5 bases). Deletions cut 4 bases from V and 5 bases from J, with 10 bases between. The germline CDR1 and CDR2 sequences are SGDLS and YYNGEE. This CDR3 spans 12 amino acids. The CDR3 sequence is CASSPGRNEQYF. DNA for the CDR3: TGTGCCAGCAGCCCGGGGAGAAACGAGCAGTACTTC.

The rearrangement joins TRBV19 to TRBJ1-1; weak D call: TRBD1 (6 bases). V lost 7 bases, J lost 4 bases, and 16 bases lay in between. The CDR3 has 14 residues. The germline gives CDR1 LNHDA, CDR2 SQIVND (reference sequence). The CDR3 bases are TGTGCCAGTATATCACAGGGTGGGAGCACTGAAGCTTTCTTT. Its translation: CASISQGGSTEAFF. The entire variable domain, with the rest obtained from reference TRBV19 and TRBJ1-1, is as follows: DGGITQSPKYLFRKEGQNVTLSCEQNLNHDAMYWYRQDPGQGLRLIYYSQIVNDFQKGDIAEGYSVSREKKESFPLTVTSAQKNPTAFYLCASISQGGSTEAFFGQGTRLTVV.

The chain joins TRBV19 to TRBJ2-1, with 10 bases identical to TRBD2. The trim removed 7 bases at V and 0 bases at J, leaving 9 bases unmatched. The CDR3 consists of 17 residues. From germline, CDR1 is LNHDA and CDR2 SQIVND (reference sequence). The CDR3 region has the DNA TGTGCCAGTAACAGGGCTAGCGGGAGCGTCTCCTACAATGAGCAGTTCTTC. Translating gives CASNRASGSVSYNEQFF.

The V and J genes are TRBV7-9 and TRBJ1-3; the D gene is possibly TRBD1 (6 bases). Per germline, CDR1 SEHNR and CDR2 FQNEAQ (reference sequence). The CDR3 is 14 residues long. V lost 2 bases, J lost 4 bases, and 9 bases lay in between. Written as DNA, the CDR3 is TGTGCCAGCAGCTTATCACAGGGCGGAAACACCATATATTTT. Translation: CASSLSQGGNTIYF.

This sequence joins TRBV7-8 and TRBJ1-3; no reliable D call. Trimming cost V 5 bases and J 4 bases, with 15 bases left between them. The CDR3 extends over 15 amino acids. CDR1 is SGHVS and CDR2 is FQNEAQ in the germline V gene. The CDR3 region has the DNA TGTGCCAGCAGCCCATCATCCAGGCAGGGAAACACCATATATTTT. It is translated as CASSPSSRQGNTIYF.

The chain carries TRBV7-9 and TRBJ1-1; 7 bases agree with TRBD1. This CDR3 is built from 16 residues. V lost 5 bases, J lost 0 bases, and 9 bases stayed unmatched. Germline V lookup: CDR1 SEHNR, CDR2 FQNEAQ (reference sequence). The CDR3: CASSPRGQTMNTEAFF. DNA of the CDR3: TGTGCCAGCAGCCCAAGGGGACAGACCATGAACACTGAAGCTTTCTTT.

The J gene is TRBJ1-2, the V gene TRBV28, with D perhaps TRBD1 (6 bases). From germline, CDR1 is MDHEN and CDR2 SYDVKM. Between the trimmed V and J ends, which lost 4 bases and 3 bases, there was a span of 9 bases. The CDR3 sequence is 13 residues long. As DNA, the CDR3 is TGTGCCAGCAGTTCAGGGGCTGACTATGGCTACACCTTC. Its translation: CASSSGADYGYTF.

The chain has TRBV19 and TRBJ2-1; D gene unclear. The CDR3 totals 15 residues. With 6 bases removed from V and 9 bases from J, the gap between germline ends came to 21 bases. CDR1 is LNHDA and CDR2 is SQIVND in the germline V gene (reference sequence). The CDR3 is CASSLTASSNSEQFF. As DNA, the CDR3 is TGTGCCAGTAGCCTAACAGCCTCTTCTAACAGTGAGCAGTTCTTC.

The chain carries TRBV7-2 and TRBJ1-2; TRBD1 matches at 12 bases. V was pared by 1 base and J by 2 bases, with 8 bases of the junction left unmatched. Germline values: CDR1 SGHTA, CDR2 FQGNSA. The CDR3 runs 18 residues. CDR3: CASSLGAGTGGSNYGYTF. The CDR3 coding sequence is TGTGCCAGCAGCTTAGGGGCCGGGACAGGGGGCTCGAACTATGGCTACACCTTC.

A few counts support this clone. The chain employs TRBV9 and TRBJ1-5, with 8 positions matching TRBD1. V gave up 3 bases and J gave up 9 bases; unmatched junction bases: 8. CDR3 length equals 14 residues. Germline V gene lookup returns CDR1 SGDLS and CDR2 YYNGEE. CDR3 DNA sequence: TGTGCCAGCAGCGAGGACCCCGGGACAGGGCCCCAGCATTTT. This encodes CASSEDPGTGPQHF. The whole variable domain, filled in from reference TRBV9 and TRBJ1-5, reads DSGVTQTPKHLITATGQRVTLRCSPRSGDLSVYWYQQSLDQGLQFLIQYYNGEERAKGNILERFSAQQFPDLHSELNLSSLELGDSALYFCASSEDPGTGPQHFGDGTRLSIL.